A selection of T cell receptor beta chains follows, all from one sample in a study of post-analysis software for immune sequencing data. TCRdb reprocessed the PCR reads with MiXCR, giving one entry per CDR3 protein. The table shows under 900,000 distinct CDR3 sequences, with approximately 53% occurring only once. Sequenced input: blood. Every receptor here comes from a girl between 5 and 17 years old with multiple sclerosis. The CDR3 runs from the conserved cysteine through the conserved F or W. D genes are given only for firm matches. Size tells how often a clone was seen (once, few, many) or the class of an expanded clone, and some rows leave it out.

d_call	j_call	clone_size	v_call	cdr3_nt	cdr3_aa
-	TRBJ2-7	-	TRBV7-8	TGTGCCAGCAGCTTACCCGGGACTTCGTTCTACGAGCAGTACTTC	CASSLPGTSFYEQYF
-	TRBJ2-6	-	TRBV6-2/TRBV6-3	TGTGCCAGCAGTTACTCGGGCCTGGGACTCTCTGGGGCCAACGTCCTGACTTTC	CASSYSGLGLSGANVLTF
TRBD1	TRBJ2-5	few	TRBV11-2	TGTGCCAGCAGCTCCTCGCTGGACAGGGGTGGAGAGACCCAGTACTTC	CASSSSLDRGGETQYF
TRBD2	TRBJ2-7	-	TRBV4-2	TGTGCCAGCAGCAAGCCGTGGGGGGGAAGCTCCTACGAGCAGTACTTC	CASSKPWGGSSYEQYF
-	TRBJ1-2	-	TRBV7-2	TGTGCCAGCAGCAAGGGGGGAAACTATGGCTACACCTTC	CASSKGGNYGYTF
-	TRBJ2-1	few	TRBV20-1	TGCAGTGCTAGACCCGCGGCGGGAACCACAGTCCGGAATGAGCAGTTCTTC	CSARPAAGTTVRNEQFF
-	TRBJ2-2	-	TRBV9	TGTGCCAGCAGCGTACAACCAGCGAACACCGGGGAGCTGTTTTTT	CASSVQPANTGELFF
-	TRBJ2-7	-	TRBV12-3/TRBV12-4	TGTGCCAGCAGTGCCAACAGGGGCCGGGGGGAGCAGTACTTC	CASSANRGRGEQYF
-	TRBJ2-1	-	TRBV5-1	TGCGCCAGCAGCCCAGGTTTTGGGGGGGGGCCCTCCAATGAGCAGTTCTTC	CASSPGFGGGPSNEQFF
TRBD2	TRBJ2-7	-	TRBV7-2	TGTGCCAGCAGCTATCTAGCGGGGGGGCTCTACGAGCAGTACTTC	CASSYLAGGLYEQYF
-	TRBJ2-7	-	TRBV20-1	TGCAGTGCTGCGGGACAAGACTCAAGGGGAGGGTACTTC	CSAAGQDSRGGYF
-	TRBJ2-7	few	TRBV10-3	TGTGCCATCAGTCCCCGTCTTTCCGGAACAACCTACGAGCAGTACTTC	CAISPRLSGTTYEQYF
TRBD1	TRBJ2-5	-	TRBV6-4	TGTGCCAGCAGGGAGACAGGGGATTCCCAAGAGACCCAGTACTTC	CASRETGDSQETQYF